This T cell receptor beta chain is from a study of OX40 agonist ivuxolimab in advanced cancers. Study-wide points: Among some nonresponders, normalized T-cell clonal expansion was also low. There was clonal expansion of CD4+ and CD8+ blood T cells by week 6 at 0.1 to 3.0 mg/kg.

To note about this clone: Its antigen is unknown.

The data were produced by immunoSEQ multiplex PCR, yet TCRdb's version contains in-frame clones alone and is incomplete. Of more than 55,000 clones in the sample, about 90% were seen once. The CDR3 runs to 14 residues. The ends lost 4 bases at V and 8 bases at J; junction bases unmatched: 6. From germline, CDR1 is MNHEY and CDR2 SVGAGI. The sequencing used CD4+ or CD8+ T cells sorted from blood, collected in a trial of the OX40 agonist ivuxolimab. The clonotype originates from an adult with an advanced solid tumor such as melanoma, head and neck, liver or kidney cancer. This chain uses TRBV6-5 with TRBJ2-1; 9 bases map to TRBD2. The CDR3 protein is CASSSSGVSYEQFF. CDR3 coding DNA: TGTGCCAGCAGTTCTAGCGGGGTCTCTTATGAGCAGTTCTTC.